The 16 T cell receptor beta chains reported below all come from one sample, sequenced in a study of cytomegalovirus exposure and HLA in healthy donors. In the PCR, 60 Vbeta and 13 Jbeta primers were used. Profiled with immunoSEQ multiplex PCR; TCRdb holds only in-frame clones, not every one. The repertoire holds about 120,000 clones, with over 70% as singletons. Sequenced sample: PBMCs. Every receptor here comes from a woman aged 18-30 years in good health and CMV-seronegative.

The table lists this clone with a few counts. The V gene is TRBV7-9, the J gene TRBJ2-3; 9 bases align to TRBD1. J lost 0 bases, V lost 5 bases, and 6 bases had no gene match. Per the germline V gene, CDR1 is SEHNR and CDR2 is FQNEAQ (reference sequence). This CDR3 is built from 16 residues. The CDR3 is CASSLYRGQSTDTQYF. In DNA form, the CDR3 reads TGTGCCAGCAGCCTTTACAGGGGGCAAAGCACAGATACGCAGTATTTT.

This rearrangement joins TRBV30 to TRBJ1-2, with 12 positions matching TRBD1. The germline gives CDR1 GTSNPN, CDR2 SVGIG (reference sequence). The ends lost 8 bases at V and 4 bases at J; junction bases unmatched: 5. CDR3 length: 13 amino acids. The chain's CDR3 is CAGTGGDFYGYTF. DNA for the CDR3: TGTGCCGGGACAGGGGGCGATTTCTATGGCTACACCTTC.

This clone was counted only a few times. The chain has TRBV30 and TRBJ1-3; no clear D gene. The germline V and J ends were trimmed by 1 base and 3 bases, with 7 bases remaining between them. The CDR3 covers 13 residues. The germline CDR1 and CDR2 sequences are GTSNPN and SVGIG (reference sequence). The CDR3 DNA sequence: TGTGCCTGGAGTGGAGGTGTTGGAAACACCATATATTTT. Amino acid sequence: CAWSGGVGNTIYF.

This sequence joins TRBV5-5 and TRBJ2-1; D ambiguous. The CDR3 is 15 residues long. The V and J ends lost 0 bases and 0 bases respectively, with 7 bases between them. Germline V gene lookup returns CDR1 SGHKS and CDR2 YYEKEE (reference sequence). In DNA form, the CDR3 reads TGTGCCAGCAGCTTGGTGGCGGCCTCCTACAATGAGCAGTTCTTC. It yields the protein CASSLVAASYNEQFF.

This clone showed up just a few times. DNA for the CDR3: TGTGCCATCAGTGATCCGGGACAGGCCGAAAAACTGTTTTTT. Translation gives CAISDPGQAEKLFF. The chain joins TRBV10-3 to TRBJ1-4; 8 bases are a match to TRBD1. V dropped 3 bases and J dropped 8; count of bases not matched to a gene: 5. This CDR3 is built from 14 residues. In germline, CDR1 is ENHRY, CDR2 SYGVKD.

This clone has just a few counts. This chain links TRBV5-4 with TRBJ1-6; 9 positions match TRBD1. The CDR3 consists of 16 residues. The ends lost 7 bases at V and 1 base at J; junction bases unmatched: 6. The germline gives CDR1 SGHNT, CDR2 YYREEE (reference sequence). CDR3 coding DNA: TGTGCCAGCCGACGGGACAGGGTTTCCTATAATTCACCCCTCCACTTT. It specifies CASRRDRVSYNSPLHF.

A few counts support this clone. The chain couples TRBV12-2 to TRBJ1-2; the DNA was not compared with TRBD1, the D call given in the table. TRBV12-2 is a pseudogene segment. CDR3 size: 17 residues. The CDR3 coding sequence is TGTGCAAGTCGCTTAGTGTCCGGGACAGCGCATAACTATGGCTACACCTTC. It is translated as CASRLVSGTAHNYGYTF.

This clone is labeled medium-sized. In DNA form, the CDR3 reads TGTGCCAGCTCACCAGAGACAGGGCAAGACTATGGCTACACCTTC. Translation gives CASSPETGQDYGYTF. V gene TRBV18 combines with J gene TRBJ1-2, with TRBD1 matching 7 bases. Germline V gene sequence: CDR1 KGHSH, CDR2 LQKENI. The length of the CDR3 is 15 residues. The junction had 6 bases not matched to a gene; V was cut back by 2 bases and J by 3 bases.

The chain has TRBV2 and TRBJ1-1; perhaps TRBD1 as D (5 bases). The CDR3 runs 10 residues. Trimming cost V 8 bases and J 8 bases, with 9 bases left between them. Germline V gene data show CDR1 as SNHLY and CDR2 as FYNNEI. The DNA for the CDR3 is TGTGCCAGCGCCAACAGGGAAGCTTTCTTT. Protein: CASANREAFF.

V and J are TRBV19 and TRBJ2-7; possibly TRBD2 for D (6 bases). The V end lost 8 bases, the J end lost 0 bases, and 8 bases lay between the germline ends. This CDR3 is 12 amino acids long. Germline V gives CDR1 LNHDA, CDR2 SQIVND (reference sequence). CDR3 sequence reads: CASAGSSYEQYF. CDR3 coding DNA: TGTGCCAGTGCGGGAAGCTCCTACGAGCAGTACTTC.

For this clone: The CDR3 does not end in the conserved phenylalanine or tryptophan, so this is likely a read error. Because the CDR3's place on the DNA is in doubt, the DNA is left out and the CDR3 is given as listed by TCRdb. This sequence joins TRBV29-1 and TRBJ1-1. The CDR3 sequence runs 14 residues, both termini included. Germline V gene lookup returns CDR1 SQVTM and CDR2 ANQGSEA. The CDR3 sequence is CSVVSRGGVAEALV.

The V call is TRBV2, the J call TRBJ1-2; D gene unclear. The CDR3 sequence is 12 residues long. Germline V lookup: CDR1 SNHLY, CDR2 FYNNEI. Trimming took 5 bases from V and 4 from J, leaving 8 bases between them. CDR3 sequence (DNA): TGTGCCAGCAGTCCAGGTATCTATGGCTACACCTTC. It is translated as CASSPGIYGYTF.

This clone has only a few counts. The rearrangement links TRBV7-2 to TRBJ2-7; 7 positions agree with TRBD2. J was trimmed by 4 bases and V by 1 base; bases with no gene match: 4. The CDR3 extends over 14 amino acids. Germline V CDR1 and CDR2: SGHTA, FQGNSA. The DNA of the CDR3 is TGTGCCAGCAGCTTAGAACCGGGGGGATACGAGCAGTACTTC. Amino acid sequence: CASSLEPGGYEQYF. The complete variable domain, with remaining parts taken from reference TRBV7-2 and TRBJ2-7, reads GAGVSQSPSNKVTEKGKDVELRCDPISGHTALYWYRQSLGQGLEFLIYFQGNSAPDKSGLPSDRFSAERTGGSVSTLTIQRTQQEDSAVYLCASSLEPGGYEQYFGPGTRLTVT.

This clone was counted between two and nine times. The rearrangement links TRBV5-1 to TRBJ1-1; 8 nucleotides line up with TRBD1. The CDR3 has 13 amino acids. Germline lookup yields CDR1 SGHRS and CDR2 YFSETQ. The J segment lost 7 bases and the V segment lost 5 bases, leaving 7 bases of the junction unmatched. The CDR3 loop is CASRLNDRGEAFF. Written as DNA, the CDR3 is TGCGCCAGCAGACTGAATGACAGGGGTGAAGCTTTCTTT.

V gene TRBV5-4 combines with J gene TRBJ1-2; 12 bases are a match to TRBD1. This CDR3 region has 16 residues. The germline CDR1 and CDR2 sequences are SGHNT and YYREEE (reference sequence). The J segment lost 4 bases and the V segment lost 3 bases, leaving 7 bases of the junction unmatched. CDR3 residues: CASSWSGTGGSYGYTF. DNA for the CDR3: TGTGCCAGCAGCTGGTCGGGGACAGGGGGCAGCTATGGCTACACCTTC. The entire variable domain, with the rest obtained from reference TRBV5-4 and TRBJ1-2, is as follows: ETGVTQSPTHLIKTRGQQVTLRCSSQSGHNTVSWYQQALGQGPQFIFQYYREEENGRGNFPPRFSGLQFPNYSSELNVNALELDDSALYLCASSWSGTGGSYGYTFGSGTRLTVV.

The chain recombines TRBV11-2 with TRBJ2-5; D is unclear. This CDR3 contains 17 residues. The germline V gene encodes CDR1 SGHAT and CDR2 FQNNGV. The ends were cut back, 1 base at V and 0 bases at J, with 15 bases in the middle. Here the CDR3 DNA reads TGTGCCAGCAGCTTAGGTTACCGCTCAGGCTACCAAGAGACCCAGTACTTC. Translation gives CASSLGYRSGYQETQYF.